The rows below give T cell receptor beta chains drawn from one sample of a study of T-cell reconstitution after alpha-beta-depleted transplantation in children. A single record per CDR3 protein comes from TCRdb applying MiXCR to the PCR reads. Of fewer than 130,000 distinct CDR3 sequences listed, 10% are singletons. This sample comprised PBMCs from the stem cell graft donor, obtained from the stem cell graft. The receptors here all came from a human donor who donated a stem cell graft to a child with acute lymphoblastic leukemia. Each CDR3 is given with its conserved first and last residue. A D gene is named only where the DNA matches it firmly. Rows give clone size only sometimes, using once, few, many, or a class for an expanded clone.

cdr3_aa cdr3_nt clone_size j_call d_call v_call
CASSAPRSGGVTDTQYF TGTGCCAGCAGCGCCCCACGTTCGGGGGGGGTAACAGATACGCAGTATTTT - TRBJ2-3 - TRBV21-1
CSASEGPAYEQYF TGCAGCGCGTCGGAGGGCCCGGCCTACGAGCAGTACTTC many TRBJ2-7 - TRBV29-1
CAPAAIGIYEQYF TGTGCACCGGCGGCCATTGGGATCTACGAGCAGTACTTC many TRBJ2-7 - TRBV25-1
CASSLKRIGTEAFF TGTGCCAGCAGTTTAAAGAGGATCGGCACTGAAGCTTTCTTT many TRBJ1-1 - TRBV12-3/TRBV12-4
CSVEASGANVLTF TGCAGCGTTGAAGCTTCTGGGGCCAACGTCCTGACTTTC many TRBJ2-6 - TRBV29-1
CASSLESGGSGNEQFF TGTGCCAGCAGTTTAGAATCAGGGGGATCGGGAAATGAGCAGTTCTTC many TRBJ2-1 TRBD1 TRBV28
CASSRQDRETEQFF TGTGCCAGCAGCCGACAGGACAGGGAGACTGAGCAGTTCTTC - TRBJ2-1 TRBD1 TRBV7-8
CASGSPWGTASYEQYF TGTGCCAGCGGCTCTCCCTGGGGGACAGCTTCCTACGAGCAGTACTTC many TRBJ2-7 TRBD1 TRBV27
CSARVGSGGPGIF TGCAGTGCTAGAGTCGGTAGCGGGGGGCCAGGGATCTTC many TRBJ2-1 TRBD2 TRBV20-1
CSARGAQLDRGYEQYF TGCAGTGCTAGAGGGGCACAGTTGGACAGGGGGTACGAGCAGTACTTC many TRBJ2-7 TRBD1 TRBV20-1
CSARTGLLRTEAFF TGCAGTGCTAGAACGGGGTTACTGCGCACTGAAGCTTTCTTT many TRBJ1-1 - TRBV20-1
CATSQARTGGYEQYF TGTGCCACCAGCCAAGCCCGGACAGGGGGCTACGAGCAGTACTTC - TRBJ2-7 TRBD1 TRBV3-1
CSARVGPSGTDTQYF TGCAGTGCTAGAGTCGGTCCTAGCGGCACAGATACGCAGTATTTT many TRBJ2-3 - TRBV20-1
CASSLNHRAYEQYF TGTGCCAGCAGCTTAAATCACAGGGCCTACGAGCAGTACTTC many TRBJ2-7 - TRBV5-5
CASSRPSGTGDPEQYF TGTGCCAGCAGCCGCCCCTCCGGGACAGGGGACCCCGAGCAGTACTTC many TRBJ2-7 TRBD1 TRBV3-1
CASSLLDSPYQETQYF TGTGCCAGCAGCTTACTGGACAGTCCGTACCAAGAGACCCAGTACTTC many TRBJ2-5 - TRBV7-9
CASSSNRGNTGELFF TGCGCCAGCAGCTCTAACAGGGGTAACACCGGGGAGCTGTTTTTT many TRBJ2-2 TRBD1 TRBV5-1
CASSLETGSGYEQYF TGCGCCAGCAGCTTGGAGACAGGGAGCGGCTACGAGCAGTACTTC many TRBJ2-7 TRBD1 TRBV5-1
CASSLVGFSSPLHF TGTGCCAGCAGCTTAGTAGGGTTCAGTTCACCCCTCCACTTT few TRBJ1-6 - TRBV7-2
CASSPRGTTRSGNYNEQFF TGCGCCAGCAGCCCGAGGGGGACCACTAGGTCGGGGAACTACAATGAGCAGTTCTTC many TRBJ2-1 - TRBV5-1
CASSLVEVSGANVLTF TGTGCCAGCAGCTTGGTTGAGGTCTCTGGGGCCAACGTCCTGACTTTC - TRBJ2-6 - TRBV5-8
CASSLARGTGGHEQFF TGTGCCAGCAGCTTGGCCCGCGGGACAGGGGGCCATGAGCAGTTCTTC many TRBJ2-1 TRBD1 TRBV5-6
CASSPQGAGTNEKLFF TGTGCCAGCAGTCCCCAGGGGGCTGGGACTAATGAAAAACTGTTTTTT many TRBJ1-4 TRBD1 TRBV12-3/TRBV12-4
CASSRKEDSGEQFF TGCGCCAGCAGCCGAAAGGAGGACAGCGGGGAGCAGTTCTTC - TRBJ2-1 - TRBV4-3
CASAPSGRYGYTF TGTGCTAGTGCTCCTTCCGGGCGGTATGGCTACACCTTC - TRBJ1-2 - TRBV12-5
CASSPRTPTQYF TGTGCCAGCAGCCCGCGAACCCCAACCCAGTACTTC - TRBJ2-5 - TRBV7-9
CSAPGTSDTQYF TGCAGTGCTCCCGGGACCTCAGATACGCAGTATTTT - TRBJ2-3 - TRBV20-1
CASSFDLRNTGELFF TGCGCCAGCAGCTTCGATTTGAGGAACACCGGGGAGCTGTTTTTT many TRBJ2-2 - TRBV5-1
CASSSRGNYEQYF TGTGCCAGCAGCTCGAGGGGGAACTACGAGCAGTACTTC many TRBJ2-7 - TRBV7-6
CASSLRANSNQPQHF TGTGCCAGCAGCTTAAGGGCAAATAGCAATCAGCCCCAGCATTTT many TRBJ1-5 - TRBV7-2
CASSFGTHSSYEQYF TGTGCCAGCAGTTTCGGGACTCACAGCTCCTACGAGCAGTACTTC many TRBJ2-7 - TRBV28
CASSSIPPSGQGIPYYEQYF TGTGCCAGCAGTTCAATCCCTCCGTCTGGACAGGGTATACCTTACTACGAGCAGTACTTC many TRBJ2-7 TRBD1 TRBV28
CASSGGSGYTF TGTGCCAGCAGCGGGGGGAGCGGCTACACCTTC many TRBJ1-2 - TRBV9
CASSQSFGTASYEQYF TGTGCCAGCAGCCAGTCATTCGGGACGGCTTCCTACGAGCAGTACTTC many TRBJ2-7 - TRBV7-2
CATSRDWSSGGREQFF TGTGCCACCAGCAGAGATTGGTCTAGCGGGGGTAGGGAGCAGTTCTTC - TRBJ2-1 TRBD2 TRBV15
CASSPPRLAAYEQYF TGTGCCAGCAGTCCCCCCAGACTAGCGGCTTACGAGCAGTACTTC many TRBJ2-7 TRBD2 TRBV27
CASSPGLAGGGDTQYF TGCGCCAGCAGTCCAGGACTAGCGGGGGGTGGGGATACGCAGTATTTT - TRBJ2-3 TRBD2 TRBV10-2
CSVERQGRGPYEQYF TGCAGCGTTGAAAGACAGGGGAGGGGACCCTACGAGCAGTACTTC many TRBJ2-7 - TRBV29-1
CASSLGGTGEQYF TGCGCCAGCAGCTTGGGCGGGACAGGGGAGCAGTACTTC many TRBJ2-7 TRBD1 TRBV5-1
CASSPDRRETQYF TGTGCCAGTAGCCCGGACAGAAGGGAGACCCAGTACTTC many TRBJ2-5 - TRBV19
CSVAPPRGAGGELFF TGCAGCGTTGCCCCCCCGCGGGGGGCAGGCGGGGAGCTGTTTTTT many TRBJ2-2 TRBD2 TRBV29-1
CASSLYGGAWRSPLHF TGTGCCAGCAGTTTGTACGGGGGCGCGTGGAGGTCACCCCTCCACTTT many TRBJ1-6 - TRBV12-3/TRBV12-4
CASSLLDEQFF TGCGCCAGCAGCTTGCTGGATGAGCAGTTCTTC many TRBJ2-1 - TRBV5-1
CASSSRRTDTQYF TGTGCCAGCAGCTCGCGGCGCACAGATACGCAGTATTTT many TRBJ2-3 - TRBV7-6
CATSRLAGVSDTQYF TGTGCCACCAGCAGGCTAGCGGGAGTATCGGATACGCAGTATTTT many TRBJ2-3 TRBD2 TRBV15
CATSDSSGQIRQETQYF TGTGCCACCAGTGATTCTTCAGGACAGATTCGACAAGAGACCCAGTACTTC many TRBJ2-5 - TRBV24-1
CASSPPPSAVGNTEAFF TGTGCCAGCAGCCCACCACCGTCAGCTGTGGGAAACACTGAAGCTTTCTTT many TRBJ1-1 - TRBV7-2
CASSPRTGRTGELFF TGTGCCAGCAGCCCGAGGACAGGGCGGACCGGGGAGCTGTTTTTT - TRBJ2-2 TRBD1 TRBV7-6
CASSPANPQGMEQYF TGTGCCAGCTCACCAGCTAACCCCCAGGGCATGGAGCAGTACTTC many TRBJ2-7 - TRBV18
CASSQRYGELFF TGTGCCAGCAGCCAGAGGTACGGGGAGCTGTTTTTT many TRBJ2-2 - TRBV3-1
CSAREGQNYGYTF TGCAGTGCTAGAGAAGGACAAAACTATGGCTACACCTTC many TRBJ1-2 - TRBV20-1
CASSAVAAPSDTQYF TGTGCCAGCTCAGCAGTAGCGGCCCCTTCGGATACGCAGTATTTT - TRBJ2-3 - TRBV18
CASSPQTASEQYF TGTGCCAGCAGCCCCCAAACAGCCTCCGAGCAGTACTTC many TRBJ2-7 - TRBV27
CSARRPGTVDSPLHF TGCAGTGCTAGACGGCCCGGGACAGTAGACTCACCCCTCCACTTT many TRBJ1-6 TRBD1 TRBV20-1
CASSFPGTSEYF TGTGCCAGCAGCTTCCCCGGGACTAGCGAGTACTTC - TRBJ2-5 TRBD2 TRBV7-9
CASSEGTGLQETQYF TGTGCCAGCAGTGAAGGAACAGGCCTACAAGAGACCCAGTACTTC many TRBJ2-5 - TRBV6-1
CASSIGQGTTEAFF TGTGCCAGCAGCATCGGACAGGGGACCACTGAAGCTTTCTTT many TRBJ1-1 TRBD1 TRBV9
CATGDRSNTGELFF TGTGCCACCGGGGACAGATCGAACACCGGGGAGCTGTTTTTT few TRBJ2-2 TRBD1 TRBV24-1
CASSPRTGSLGQPQHF TGTGCCAGCAGTCCCCGGACAGGGTCCCTCGGGCAGCCCCAGCATTTT many TRBJ1-5 TRBD1 TRBV12-3/TRBV12-4